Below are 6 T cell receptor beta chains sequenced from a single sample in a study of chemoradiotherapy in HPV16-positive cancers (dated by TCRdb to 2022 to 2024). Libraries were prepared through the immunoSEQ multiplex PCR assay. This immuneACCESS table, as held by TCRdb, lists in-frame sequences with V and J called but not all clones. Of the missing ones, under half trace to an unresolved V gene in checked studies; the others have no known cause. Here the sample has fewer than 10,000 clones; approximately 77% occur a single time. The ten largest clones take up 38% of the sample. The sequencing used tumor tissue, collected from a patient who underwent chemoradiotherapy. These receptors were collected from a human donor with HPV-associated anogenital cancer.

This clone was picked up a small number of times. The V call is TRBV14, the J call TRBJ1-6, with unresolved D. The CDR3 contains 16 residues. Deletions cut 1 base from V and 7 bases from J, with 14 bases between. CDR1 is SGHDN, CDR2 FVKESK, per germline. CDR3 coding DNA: TGTGCCAGCAGCCAAGTAGAAGCCCGGCGAAATTCACCCCTCCACTTT. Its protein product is CASSQVEARRNSPLHF.

The CDR3 loop reads CAWGLRETQYF. As DNA, the CDR3 is TGTGCCTGGGGACTCAGGGAGACCCAGTACTTC. This chain connects TRBV30 to TRBJ2-5, with D possibly matching TRBD2 (5 bases). The CDR3 totals 11 residues. Germline V gene lookup returns CDR1 GTSNPN and CDR2 SVGIG (reference sequence). Trimming removed 5 bases at V and 5 bases at J, with 9 bases between.

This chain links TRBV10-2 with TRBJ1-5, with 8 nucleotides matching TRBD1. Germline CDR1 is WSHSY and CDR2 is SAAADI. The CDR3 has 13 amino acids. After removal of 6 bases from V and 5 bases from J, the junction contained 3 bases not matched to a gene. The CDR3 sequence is CASSGQGHQPQHF. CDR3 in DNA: TGCGCCAGCAGCGGACAGGGTCATCAGCCCCAGCATTTT.

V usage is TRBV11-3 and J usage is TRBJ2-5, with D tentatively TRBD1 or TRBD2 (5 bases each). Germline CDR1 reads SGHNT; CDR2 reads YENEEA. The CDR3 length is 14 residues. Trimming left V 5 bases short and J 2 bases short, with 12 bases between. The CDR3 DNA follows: TGTGCCAGCAGCGGAAGGGGACCGCAAGAGACCCAGTACTTC. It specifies CASSGRGPQETQYF.

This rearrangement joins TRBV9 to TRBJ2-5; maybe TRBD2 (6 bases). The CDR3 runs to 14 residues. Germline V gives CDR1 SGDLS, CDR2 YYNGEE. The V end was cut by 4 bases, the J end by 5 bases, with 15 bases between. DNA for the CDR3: TGTGCCAGCAGCACGACAGCGGGCCCGGAGACCCAGTACTTC. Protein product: CASSTTAGPETQYF.

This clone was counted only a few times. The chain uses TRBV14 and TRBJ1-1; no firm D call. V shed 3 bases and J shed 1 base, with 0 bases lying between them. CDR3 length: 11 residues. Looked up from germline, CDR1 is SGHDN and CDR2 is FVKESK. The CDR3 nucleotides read TGTGCCAGCAGCCAGAACACTGAAGCTTTCTTT. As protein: CASSQNTEAFF. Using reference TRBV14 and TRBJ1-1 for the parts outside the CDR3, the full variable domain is EAGVTQFPSHSVIEKGQTVTLRCDPISGHDNLYWYRRVMGKEIKFLLHFVKESKQDESGMPNNRFLAERTGGTYSTLKVQPAELEDSGVYFCASSQNTEAFFGQGTRLTVV.